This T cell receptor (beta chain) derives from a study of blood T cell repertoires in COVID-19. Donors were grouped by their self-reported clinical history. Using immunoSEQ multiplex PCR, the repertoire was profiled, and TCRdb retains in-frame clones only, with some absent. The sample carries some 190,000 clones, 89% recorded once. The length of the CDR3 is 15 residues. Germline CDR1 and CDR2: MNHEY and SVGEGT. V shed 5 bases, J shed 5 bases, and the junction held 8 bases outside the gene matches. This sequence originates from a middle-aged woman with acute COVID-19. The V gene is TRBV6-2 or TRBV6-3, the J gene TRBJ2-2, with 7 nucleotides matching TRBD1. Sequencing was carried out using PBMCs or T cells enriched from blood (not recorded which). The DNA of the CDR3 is TGTGCCAGCAGTACCGACAGGGTACTTACCGGGGAGCTGTTTTTT. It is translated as CASSTDRVLTGELFF.